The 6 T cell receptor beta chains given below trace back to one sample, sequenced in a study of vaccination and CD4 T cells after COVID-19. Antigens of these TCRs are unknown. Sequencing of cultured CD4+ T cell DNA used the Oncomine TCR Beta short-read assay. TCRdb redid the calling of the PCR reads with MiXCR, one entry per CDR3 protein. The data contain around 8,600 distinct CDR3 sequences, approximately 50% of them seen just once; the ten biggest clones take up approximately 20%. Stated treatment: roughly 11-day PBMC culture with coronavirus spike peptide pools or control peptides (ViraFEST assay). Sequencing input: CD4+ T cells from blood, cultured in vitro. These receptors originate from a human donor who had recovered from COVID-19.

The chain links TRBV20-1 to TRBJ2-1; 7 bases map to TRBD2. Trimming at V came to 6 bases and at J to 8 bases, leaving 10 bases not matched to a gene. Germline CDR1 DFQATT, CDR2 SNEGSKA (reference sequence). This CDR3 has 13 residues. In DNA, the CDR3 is TGCAGTGCGACCGGGACTACCTGGGATGAGCAGTTCTTC. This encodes CSATGTTWDEQFF.

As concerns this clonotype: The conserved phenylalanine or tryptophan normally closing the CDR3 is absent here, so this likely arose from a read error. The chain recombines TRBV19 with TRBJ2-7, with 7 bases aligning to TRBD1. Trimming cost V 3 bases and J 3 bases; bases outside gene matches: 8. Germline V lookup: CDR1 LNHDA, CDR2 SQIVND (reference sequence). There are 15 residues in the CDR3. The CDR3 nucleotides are TGTGCCAGTAGTATTCTTCCGGGACAGCGCTACGAGCAGTACCTC. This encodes CASSILPGQRYEQYL.

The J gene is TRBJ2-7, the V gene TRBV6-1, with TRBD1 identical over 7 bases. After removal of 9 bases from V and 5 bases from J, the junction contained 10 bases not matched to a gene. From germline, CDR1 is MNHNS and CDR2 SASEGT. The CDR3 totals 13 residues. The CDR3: CASQGRGGDEQYF. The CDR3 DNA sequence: TGTGCCAGTCAAGGGCGAGGGGGCGACGAGCAGTACTTC.

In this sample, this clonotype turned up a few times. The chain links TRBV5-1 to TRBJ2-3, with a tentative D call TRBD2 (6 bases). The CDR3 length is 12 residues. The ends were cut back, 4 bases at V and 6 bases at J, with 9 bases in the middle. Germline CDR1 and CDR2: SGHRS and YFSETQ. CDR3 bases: TGCGCCAGCAGCGGAGGGGTTGATACGCAGTATTTT. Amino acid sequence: CASSGGVDTQYF.

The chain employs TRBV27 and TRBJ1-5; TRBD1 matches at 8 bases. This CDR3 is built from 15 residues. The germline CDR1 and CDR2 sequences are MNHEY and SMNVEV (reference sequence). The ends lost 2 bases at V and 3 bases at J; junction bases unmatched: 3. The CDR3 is CASSLRTGFNQPQHF. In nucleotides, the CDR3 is TGTGCCAGCAGTTTACGGACAGGGTTCAATCAGCCCCAGCATTTT.

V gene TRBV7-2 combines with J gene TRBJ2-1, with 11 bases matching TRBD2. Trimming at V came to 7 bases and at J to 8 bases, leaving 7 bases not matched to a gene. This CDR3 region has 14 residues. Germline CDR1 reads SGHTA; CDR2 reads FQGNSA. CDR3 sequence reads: CASNILAGGDEQFF. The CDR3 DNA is TGTGCCAGCAACATCCTAGCGGGAGGAGATGAGCAGTTCTTC.